Included here is one T cell receptor beta chain sequence, with context. Its antigen remains unidentified. This sample is part of a study of T cells in Graves' hyperthyroidism and ophthalmopathy. Overall study context: Once the initial diagnosis was made, peripheral blood was obtained before any treatment.

Amplified TCR beta CDR3 regions derived from RNA transcripts. The study used the HTBI primer set for a first-round RT-PCR of the TCR CDR3. TCRdb reprocessed the multiplex PCR reads via MiXCR and lists one record per CDR3 protein. The sample consists of 450,000 to 650,000 distinct CDR3 sequences, more than 13% of them appearing once. Regarding the study as a whole: Ophthalmopathy was distinguished from stable hyperthyroidism by 13 V-J signatures. Blood also contained most expanded thyroid clonotypes above 0.001.

CDR3 size: 16 residues. Trimming took 4 bases from V and 0 from J, leaving 13 bases between them. Germline CDR1 SGHTA, CDR2 FQGNSA. Used for diagnoses were clinical symptoms, serum thyroxine and TRAb, thyroid ultrasound and orbital computed tomography. The chain has TRBV7-2 and TRBJ1-3; D is perhaps TRBD1 (6 bases). The sequence derives from a woman between 18 and 29 years old with Graves' ophthalmopathy. The sequenced sample consisted of blood. As DNA, the CDR3 is TGTGCCAGCAGCTCAGGAGGGGGGCTCTCTGGAAACACCATATATTTT. Protein sequence: CASSSGGGLSGNTIYF.